These 20 T cell receptor beta chains were sequenced from one sample in a study of lymphopenia after photon versus proton radiotherapy. Data came from immunoSEQ multiplex PCR; TCRdb stores just in-frame clones and leaves some out. The data contain approximately 25,000 clones, 65% to 85% of them seen just once; the ten biggest clones take up about 20%. The sequencing here drew on peripheral blood, taken from a patient treated with proton-based radiotherapy. These receptors all come from a woman between 65 and 79 years old with pancreatic cancer.

The chain combines TRBV23-1 with TRBJ2-3, with D possibly TRBD2 on 5 matching bases. TRBV23-1 counts as an open reading frame of uncertain function. V gave up 9 bases and J gave up 3 bases, with 16 bases separating them. This CDR3 spans 14 amino acids. CDR3 sequence (DNA): TGCGCCAGTCGGAAAGCGGAAAAGACAGATACGCAGTATTTT. As protein: CASRKAEKTDTQYF.

Only a few counts were recorded for this clone. The chain uses TRBV10-3 and TRBJ1-1; the D gene is possibly TRBD1 (5 bases). The V end lost 2 bases, the J end lost 6 bases, and 13 bases lay between the germline ends. The CDR3 loop spans 14 amino acids. Germline values: CDR1 ENHRY, CDR2 SYGVKD. CDR3 DNA: TGTGCCATCAGTGAGGGGGGAAATCTTGCTGAAGCTTTCTTT. This codes for CAISEGGNLAEAFF.

This clone appeared a single time. This rearrangement joins TRBV19 to TRBJ1-5; D is unclear. The germline V gene has CDR1 LNHDA and CDR2 SQIVND (reference sequence). The V end lost 5 bases, the J end lost 3 bases, and 8 bases lay between the germline ends. The CDR3 contains 13 residues. The CDR3 spells CASSQAVNQPQHF. In DNA form, the CDR3 reads TGTGCCAGTAGTCAGGCAGTCAATCAGCCCCAGCATTTT.

The gene calls are TRBV5-6 and TRBJ1-2, with 9 bases lining up with TRBD1. The germline V gene has CDR1 SGHDT and CDR2 YYEEEE. This CDR3 has 19 residues. With 0 bases clipped from V and 2 bases from J, the junction kept 14 bases outside the gene matches. CDR3 loop: CASSLGLGQGMLLNYGYTF. CDR3 DNA: TGTGCCAGCAGCTTGGGCCTGGGACAGGGAATGCTACTAAACTATGGCTACACCTTC.

The chain is built from TRBV2 and TRBJ1-4; 7 bases line up with TRBD1. Germline V CDR1 and CDR2: SNHLY, FYNNEI. The CDR3 sequence is 16 residues long. The J segment lost 2 bases and the V segment lost 4 bases, leaving 7 bases of the junction unmatched. DNA of the CDR3: TGTGCCAGCAGTGGACAGGGAATGAGGACTAATGAAAAACTGTTTTTT. As protein: CASSGQGMRTNEKLFF.

The J gene is TRBJ1-2, the V gene TRBV2; D perhaps matches TRBD1 (6 bases). CDR1 and CDR2 (germline): SNHLY, FYNNEI. The CDR3 runs to 12 residues. Between the trimmed V and J ends, which lost 7 bases and 8 bases, there was a span of 14 bases. DNA for the CDR3: TGTGCCAGCACCCTGGACAGATCCGGCTACACCTTC. As protein: CASTLDRSGYTF.

V and J are TRBV7-2 and TRBJ2-3; TRBD1 matches 7 bases. The ends lost 5 bases at V and 4 bases at J; junction bases unmatched: 6. Germline CDR1 reads SGHTA; CDR2 reads FQGNSA. The CDR3 length is 14 residues. The CDR3 DNA reads TGTGCCAGCAGCCGGGACAGCTCAGCAGATACGCAGTATTTT. Its protein product is CASSRDSSADTQYF.

This clone appeared a single time. The V and J genes are TRBV9 and TRBJ2-2; 9 nucleotides line up with TRBD2. Germline V CDR1 and CDR2: SGDLS, YYNGEE. V lost 0 bases, J lost 5 bases, and 5 bases stayed unmatched. CDR3 length equals 16 residues. The CDR3 is CASSVATSGLTGELFF. The CDR3 nucleotides read TGTGCCAGCAGCGTAGCTACTAGCGGGTTGACCGGGGAGCTGTTTTTT. The whole variable domain, remainder taken from reference TRBV9 and TRBJ2-2, is DSGVTQTPKHLITATGQRVTLRCSPRSGDLSVYWYQQSLDQGLQFLIQYYNGEERAKGNILERFSAQQFPDLHSELNLSSLELGDSALYFCASSVATSGLTGELFFGEGSRLTVL.

This clone was found a few times. The chain recombines TRBV7-3 with TRBJ2-1, with D possibly being TRBD1 (5 bases). The V and J ends lost 5 bases and 7 bases respectively, with 18 bases between them. This CDR3 is 15 amino acids long. Germline CDR1 and CDR2: SGHTA and FQGTGA. CDR3 protein: CASSVTGAQGNEQFF. CDR3 DNA sequence: TGTGCCAGCAGCGTGACTGGGGCCCAAGGGAATGAGCAGTTCTTC.

The V and J genes are TRBV2 and TRBJ2-1; 9 bases match TRBD1. V was pared by 5 bases and J by 6 bases, with 8 bases of the junction left unmatched. The CDR3 extends over 15 amino acids. Germline lookup yields CDR1 SNHLY and CDR2 FYNNEI. CDR3 in DNA: TGTGCCAGCAGTCCAACCGGGACAGGGTTCAATGAGCAGTTCTTC. It codes for CASSPTGTGFNEQFF.

V and J are TRBV2 and TRBJ1-3; D uncertain. Per the germline V gene, CDR1 is SNHLY and CDR2 is FYNNEI. The CDR3 covers 12 residues. V lost 5 bases to trimming and J lost 9 bases, with 11 bases between them. The CDR3 DNA is TGTGCCAGCAGTCAAAAAAAAAGCACCATATATTTT. Protein sequence: CASSQKKSTIYF.

This chain connects TRBV29-1 to TRBJ2-3; no definite D call. Germline V gene lookup returns CDR1 SQVTM and CDR2 ANQGSEA. The CDR3 covers 13 residues. Between the trimmed V and J ends, which lost 8 bases and 2 bases, there was a span of 14 bases. The CDR3 sequence is CSQKGSVTDTQYF. In nucleotides, the CDR3 is TGCAGCCAGAAGGGATCCGTCACAGATACGCAGTATTTT.

The V call is TRBV29-1, the J call TRBJ1-2; D remains ambiguous. Germline V lookup: CDR1 SQVTM, CDR2 ANQGSEA. This CDR3 region has 14 residues. Deletions cut 3 bases from V and 8 bases from J, with 19 bases between. The CDR3 nucleotides read TGCAGCGTTGAGCTTGGCCAAGCGAGCCGAGGCTACACCTTC. It translates to CSVELGQASRGYTF.

This chain connects TRBV27 to TRBJ1-5; 8 bases line up with TRBD1. Germline assignment: CDR1 MNHEY and CDR2 SMNVEV (reference sequence). This CDR3 is 15 amino acids long. Unmatched junction bases numbered 11, after V lost 2 bases and J lost 11 bases. The CDR3 DNA follows: TGTGCCAGCAGTTTACTCCCCGGACAGGGTAGGGCCCAGCATTTT. Residues: CASSLLPGQGRAQHF.

This chain joins TRBV5-4 and TRBJ2-3; D not certain. V shed 2 bases and J shed 6 bases, with 10 bases lying between them. CDR1 and CDR2 (germline): SGHNT, YYREEE (reference sequence). The CDR3 consists of 13 residues. The CDR3 sequence is CASSLPLVDTQYF. The CDR3 nucleotides are TGTGCCAGCAGCTTACCCTTAGTGGATACGCAGTATTTT. The full variable domain, its missing parts supplied by reference TRBV5-4 and TRBJ2-3, is ETGVTQSPTHLIKTRGQQVTLRCSSQSGHNTVSWYQQALGQGPQFIFQYYREEENGRGNFPPRFSGLQFPNYSSELNVNALELDDSALYLCASSLPLVDTQYFGPGTRLTVL.

This clone was detected once. J is TRBJ1-2 and V is TRBV27; tentatively, D is TRBD1 (6 bases). This CDR3 has 14 amino acids. Trimming took off 3 bases at V and 4 bases at J, with 12 bases between the two ends. Germline V gene lookup returns CDR1 MNHEY and CDR2 SMNVEV (reference sequence). CDR3 in DNA: TGTGCCAGCAGTTTGACAGGTCCTACCTATGGCTACACCTTC. It specifies CASSLTGPTYGYTF.

This sequence joins TRBV18 and TRBJ1-6; 8 positions match TRBD1. V gave up 6 bases and J gave up 7 bases; unmatched junction bases: 5. Germline V gene sequence: CDR1 KGHSH, CDR2 LQKENI. The CDR3 totals 14 residues. In nucleotides, the CDR3 is TGTGCCAGCTCGCAGGACAGGGTAAATTCACCCCTCCACTTT. Translated, it gives CASSQDRVNSPLHF.

The chain couples TRBV19 to TRBJ2-7, with TRBD1 matching over 7 bases. Germline CDR1 reads LNHDA; CDR2 reads SQIVND (reference sequence). Germline trimming cut 3 bases from V and 5 bases from J; bases unmatched to any gene: 13. CDR3 size: 16 residues. CDR3 loop: CASSIVSTGPNHEQYF. The CDR3 DNA is TGTGCCAGTAGTATTGTCTCGACAGGGCCTAATCACGAGCAGTACTTC.

The chain is built from TRBV29-1 and TRBJ2-4; D is tentatively TRBD1 or TRBD2 (6 bases each). Germline values: CDR1 SQVTM, CDR2 ANQGSEA. V was trimmed by 4 bases and J by 7 bases, leaving 11 bases between them. The CDR3 consists of 12 residues. The DNA for the CDR3 is TGCAGCGTTGCGGGGGCTGGCAACATTCAGTACTTC. Translated, it gives CSVAGAGNIQYF. Filled out from reference TRBV29-1 and TRBJ2-4, the complete variable domain reads SAVISQKPSRDICQRGTSLTIQCQVDSQVTMMFWYRQQPGQSLTLIATANQGSEATYESGFVIDKFPISRPNLTFSTLTVSNMSPEDSSIYLCSVAGAGNIQYFGAGTRLSVL.

The chain couples TRBV7-2 to TRBJ2-4; TRBD1 might be the D (6 bases). The CDR3 totals 18 residues. The germline V and J ends were trimmed by 1 base and 7 bases, with 23 bases remaining between them. CDR1 SGHTA and CDR2 FQGNSA come from the germline V gene. The DNA of the CDR3 is TGTGCCAGCAGCTTAGGGACCGGGACAAGTGGCAGGGCGAACATTCAGTACTTC. It codes for CASSLGTGTSGRANIQYF. Variable domain in full (rest from reference TRBV7-2 and TRBJ2-4): GAGVSQSPSNKVTEKGKDVELRCDPISGHTALYWYRQSLGQGLEFLIYFQGNSAPDKSGLPSDRFSAERTGGSVSTLTIQRTQQEDSAVYLCASSLGTGTSGRANIQYFGAGTRLSVL.